The present TCR beta chain was sequenced within a study of blood T cell repertoires in COVID-19. About the study: T cells, B-cell-depleted T cells, or PBMCs provided the cDNA or gDNA that served as material.

This clone was picked up a small number of times. Sequencing used immunoSEQ multiplex PCR; TCRdb keeps in-frame clones, though not all of them. The table shows fewer than 95,000 clones, with about nine tenths occurring only once. CDR3 length: 17 amino acids. V lost 8 bases to trimming and J lost 0 bases, with 17 bases between them. CDR1 is ENHRY and CDR2 is SYGVKD in the germline V gene. Sequenced material: peripheral blood. The chain links TRBV10-3 to TRBJ2-6, with D possibly being TRBD1 (6 bases). This receptor was identified in an elderly woman with acute or convalescent COVID-19. The CDR3 DNA is TGTGCCATCGCAACCGGGACACATAGCTCTGGGGCCAACGTCCTGACTTTC. Amino acids: CAIATGTHSSGANVLTF.